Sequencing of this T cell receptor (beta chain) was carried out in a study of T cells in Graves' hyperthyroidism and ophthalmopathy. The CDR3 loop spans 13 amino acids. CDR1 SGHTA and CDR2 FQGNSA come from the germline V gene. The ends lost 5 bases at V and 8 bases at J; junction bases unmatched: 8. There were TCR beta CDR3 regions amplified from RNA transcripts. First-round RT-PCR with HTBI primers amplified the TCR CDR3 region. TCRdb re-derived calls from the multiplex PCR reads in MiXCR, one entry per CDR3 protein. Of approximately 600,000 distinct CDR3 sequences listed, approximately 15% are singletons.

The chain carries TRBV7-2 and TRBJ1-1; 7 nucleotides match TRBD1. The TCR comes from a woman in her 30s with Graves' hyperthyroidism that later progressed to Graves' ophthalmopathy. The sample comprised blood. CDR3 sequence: CASSPTGAFEAFF. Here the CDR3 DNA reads TGTGCCAGCAGCCCAACAGGGGCCTTCGAAGCTTTCTTT. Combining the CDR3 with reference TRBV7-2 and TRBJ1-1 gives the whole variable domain GAGVSQSPSNKVTEKGKDVELRCDPISGHTALYWYRQSLGQGLEFLIYFQGNSAPDKSGLPSDRFSAERTGGSVSTLTIQRTQQEDSAVYLCASSPTGAFEAFFGQGTRLTVV.